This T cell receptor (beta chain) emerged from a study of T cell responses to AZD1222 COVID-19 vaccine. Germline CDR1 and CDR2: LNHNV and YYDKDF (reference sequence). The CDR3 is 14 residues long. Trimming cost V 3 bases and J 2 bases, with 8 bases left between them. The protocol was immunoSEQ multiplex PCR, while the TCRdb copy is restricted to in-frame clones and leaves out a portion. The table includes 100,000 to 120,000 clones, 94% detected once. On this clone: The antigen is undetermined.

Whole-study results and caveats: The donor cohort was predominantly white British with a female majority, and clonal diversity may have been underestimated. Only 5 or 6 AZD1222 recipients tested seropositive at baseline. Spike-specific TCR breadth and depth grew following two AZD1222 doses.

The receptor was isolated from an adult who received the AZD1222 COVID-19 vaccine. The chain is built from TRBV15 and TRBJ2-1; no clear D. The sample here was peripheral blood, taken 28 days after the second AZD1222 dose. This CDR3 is CATSRGFTYNEQFF. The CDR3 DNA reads TGTGCCACCAGCAGGGGGTTTACCTACAATGAGCAGTTCTTC.